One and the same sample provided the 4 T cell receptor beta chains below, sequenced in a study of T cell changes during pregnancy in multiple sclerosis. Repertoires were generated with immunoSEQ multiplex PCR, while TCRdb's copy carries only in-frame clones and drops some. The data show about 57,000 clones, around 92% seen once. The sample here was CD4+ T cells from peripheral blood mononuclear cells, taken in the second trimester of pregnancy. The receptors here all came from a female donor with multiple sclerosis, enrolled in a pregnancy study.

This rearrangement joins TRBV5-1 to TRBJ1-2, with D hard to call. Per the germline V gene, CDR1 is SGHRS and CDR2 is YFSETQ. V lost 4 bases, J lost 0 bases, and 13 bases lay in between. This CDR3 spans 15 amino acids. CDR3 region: CASSPSPTPNYGYTF. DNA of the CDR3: TGCGCCAGCAGCCCGAGCCCCACCCCTAACTATGGCTACACCTTC.

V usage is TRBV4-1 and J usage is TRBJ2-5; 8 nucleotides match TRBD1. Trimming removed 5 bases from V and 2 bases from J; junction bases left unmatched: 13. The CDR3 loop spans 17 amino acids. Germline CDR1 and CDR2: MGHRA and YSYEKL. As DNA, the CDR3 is TGCGCCAGCAGCTATATACAAGGGACAGGCACTCAAGAGACCCAGTACTTC. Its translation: CASSYIQGTGTQETQYF.

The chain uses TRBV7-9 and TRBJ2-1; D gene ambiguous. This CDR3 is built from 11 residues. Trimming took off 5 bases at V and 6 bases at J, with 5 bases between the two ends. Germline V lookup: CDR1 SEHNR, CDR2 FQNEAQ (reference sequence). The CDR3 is CASSPFNEQFF. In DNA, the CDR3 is TGTGCCAGCAGCCCCTTCAATGAGCAGTTCTTC.

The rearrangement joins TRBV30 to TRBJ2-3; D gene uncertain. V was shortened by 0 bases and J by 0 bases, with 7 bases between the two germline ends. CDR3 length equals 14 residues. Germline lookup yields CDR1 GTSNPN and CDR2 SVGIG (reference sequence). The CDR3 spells CAWSVSSSTDTQYF. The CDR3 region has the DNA TGTGCCTGGAGTGTGAGTAGCAGCACAGATACGCAGTATTTT. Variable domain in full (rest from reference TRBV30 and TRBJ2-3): SQTIHQWPATLVQPVGSPLSLECTVEGTSNPNLYWYRQAAGRGLQLLFYSVGIGQISSEVPQNLSASRPQDRQFILSSKKLLLSDSGFYLCAWSVSSSTDTQYFGPGTRLTVL.